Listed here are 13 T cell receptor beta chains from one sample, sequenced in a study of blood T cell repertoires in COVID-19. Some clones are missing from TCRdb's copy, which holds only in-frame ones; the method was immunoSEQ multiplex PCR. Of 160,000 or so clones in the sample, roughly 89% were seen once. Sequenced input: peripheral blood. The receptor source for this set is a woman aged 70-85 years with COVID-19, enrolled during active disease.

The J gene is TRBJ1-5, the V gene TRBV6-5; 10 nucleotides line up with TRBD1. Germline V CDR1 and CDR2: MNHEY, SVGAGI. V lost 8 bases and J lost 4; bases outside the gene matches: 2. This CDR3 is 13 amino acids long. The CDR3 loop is CASADRGNQPQHF. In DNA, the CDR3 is TGTGCCAGCGCGGACAGGGGGAATCAGCCCCAGCATTTT.

The CDR3 sequence: CATSRDIGSGGQPQHF. Written as DNA, the CDR3 is TGTGCCACCAGCAGAGATATAGGGTCGGGGGGTCAGCCCCAGCATTTT. The V gene is TRBV15, the J gene TRBJ1-5, with TRBD1 as a possible D gene (5 bases). The CDR3 covers 16 residues. Trimming took 0 bases from V and 6 from J, leaving 15 bases between them. Germline assignment: CDR1 LNHNV and CDR2 YYDKDF (reference sequence).

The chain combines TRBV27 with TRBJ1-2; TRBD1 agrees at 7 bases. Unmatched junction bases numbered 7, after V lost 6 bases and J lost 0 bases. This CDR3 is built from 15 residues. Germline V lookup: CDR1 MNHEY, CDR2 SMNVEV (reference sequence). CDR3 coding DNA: TGTGCCAGCAGACCACAGGGGCAAGCTAACTATGGCTACACCTTC. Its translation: CASRPQGQANYGYTF.

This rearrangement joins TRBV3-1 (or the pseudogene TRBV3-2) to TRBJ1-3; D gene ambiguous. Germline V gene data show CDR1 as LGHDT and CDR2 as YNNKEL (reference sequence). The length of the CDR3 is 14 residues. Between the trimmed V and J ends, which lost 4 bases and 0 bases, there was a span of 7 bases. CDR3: CASSPGNSGNTIYF. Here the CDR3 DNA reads TGTGCCAGCAGCCCAGGAAACTCTGGAAACACCATATATTTT.

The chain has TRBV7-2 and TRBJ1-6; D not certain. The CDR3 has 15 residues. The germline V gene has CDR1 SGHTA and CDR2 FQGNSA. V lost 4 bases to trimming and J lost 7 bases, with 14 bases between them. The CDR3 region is CASSSVFSPNSPLHF. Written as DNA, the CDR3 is TGTGCCAGCAGCTCGGTTTTTTCCCCCAATTCACCCCTCCACTTT.

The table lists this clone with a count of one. In DNA form, the CDR3 reads TGTGCCACGTTACCGGGACTGGAGAGCAATCAGCCCCAGCATTTT. This encodes CATLPGLESNQPQHF. V usage is TRBV10-3 and J usage is TRBJ1-5; possible D gene TRBD1, 5 bases. CDR1 is ENHRY, CDR2 SYGVKD, per germline. This CDR3 is built from 15 residues. V was cut by 10 bases and J by 1 base, with 17 bases left in between.

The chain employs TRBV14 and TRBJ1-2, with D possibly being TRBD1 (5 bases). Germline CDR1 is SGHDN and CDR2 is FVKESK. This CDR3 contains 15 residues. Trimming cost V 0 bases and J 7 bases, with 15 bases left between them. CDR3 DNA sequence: TGTGCCAGCAGCCAAGATGGCAGGGCGCATGGTGGCTACACCTTC. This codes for CASSQDGRAHGGYTF.

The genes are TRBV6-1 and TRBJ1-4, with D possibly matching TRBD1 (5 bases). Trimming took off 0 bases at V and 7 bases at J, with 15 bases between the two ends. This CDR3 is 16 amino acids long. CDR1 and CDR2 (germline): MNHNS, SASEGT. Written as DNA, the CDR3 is TGTGCCAGCAGTGAAGCTGGCGGGGGATCGGCTGAAAAACTGTTTTTT. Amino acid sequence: CASSEAGGGSAEKLFF.

In DNA, the CDR3 is TGTGCCAGTAATCCTAGGGGGCGCGGCTATGGCTACACCTTC. The encoded protein is CASNPRGRGYGYTF. The chain combines TRBV19 with TRBJ1-2; 7 nucleotides line up with TRBD1. The CDR3 covers 14 residues. CDR1 LNHDA and CDR2 SQIVND come from the germline V gene (reference sequence). With V trimmed by 7 bases and J by 4 bases, 9 bases remained unmatched.

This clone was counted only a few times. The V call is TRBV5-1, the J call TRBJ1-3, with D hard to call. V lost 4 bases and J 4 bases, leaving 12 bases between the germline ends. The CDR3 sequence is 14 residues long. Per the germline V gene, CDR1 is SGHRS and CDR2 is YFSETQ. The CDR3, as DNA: TGCGCCAGCAGCCCCGGGAGTTACGGAAACACCATATATTTT. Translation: CASSPGSYGNTIYF.

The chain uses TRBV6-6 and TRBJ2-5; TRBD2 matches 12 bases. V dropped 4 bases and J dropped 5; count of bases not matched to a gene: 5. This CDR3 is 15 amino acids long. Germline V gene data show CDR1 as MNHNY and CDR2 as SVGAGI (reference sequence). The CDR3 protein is CASSSPSGGAETQYF. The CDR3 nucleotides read TGTGCCAGCAGTTCTCCTAGCGGGGGGGCGGAGACCCAGTACTTC.

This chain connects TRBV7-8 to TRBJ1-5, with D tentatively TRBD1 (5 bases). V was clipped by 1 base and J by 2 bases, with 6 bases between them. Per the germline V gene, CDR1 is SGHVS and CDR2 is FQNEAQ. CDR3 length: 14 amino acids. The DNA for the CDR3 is TGTGCCAGCAGCTTAGTAGGGGGCAATCAGCCCCAGCATTTT. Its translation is CASSLVGGNQPQHF.

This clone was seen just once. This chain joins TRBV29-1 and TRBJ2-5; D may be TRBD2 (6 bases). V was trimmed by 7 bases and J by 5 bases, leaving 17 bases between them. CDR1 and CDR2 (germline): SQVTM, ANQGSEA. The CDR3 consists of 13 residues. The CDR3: CSAPRGTGETQYF. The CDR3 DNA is TGCAGCGCGCCCCGGGGGACCGGGGAGACCCAGTACTTC.